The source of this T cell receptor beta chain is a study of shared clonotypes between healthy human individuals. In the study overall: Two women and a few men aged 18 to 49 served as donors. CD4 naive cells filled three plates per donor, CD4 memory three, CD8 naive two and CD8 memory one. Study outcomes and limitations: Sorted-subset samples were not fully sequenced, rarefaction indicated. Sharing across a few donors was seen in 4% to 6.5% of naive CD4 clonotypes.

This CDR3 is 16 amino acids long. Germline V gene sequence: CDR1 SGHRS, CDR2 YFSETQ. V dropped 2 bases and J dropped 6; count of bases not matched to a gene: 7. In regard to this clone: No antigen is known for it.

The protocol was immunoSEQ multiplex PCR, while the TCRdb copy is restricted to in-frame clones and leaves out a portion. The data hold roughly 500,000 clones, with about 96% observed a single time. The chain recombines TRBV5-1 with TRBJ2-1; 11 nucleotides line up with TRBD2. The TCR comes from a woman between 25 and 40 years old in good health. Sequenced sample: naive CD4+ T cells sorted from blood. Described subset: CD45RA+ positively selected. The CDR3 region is CASSLVAGGRGNEQFF. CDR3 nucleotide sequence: TGCGCCAGCAGCTTAGTAGCGGGAGGGAGGGGCAATGAGCAGTTCTTC.